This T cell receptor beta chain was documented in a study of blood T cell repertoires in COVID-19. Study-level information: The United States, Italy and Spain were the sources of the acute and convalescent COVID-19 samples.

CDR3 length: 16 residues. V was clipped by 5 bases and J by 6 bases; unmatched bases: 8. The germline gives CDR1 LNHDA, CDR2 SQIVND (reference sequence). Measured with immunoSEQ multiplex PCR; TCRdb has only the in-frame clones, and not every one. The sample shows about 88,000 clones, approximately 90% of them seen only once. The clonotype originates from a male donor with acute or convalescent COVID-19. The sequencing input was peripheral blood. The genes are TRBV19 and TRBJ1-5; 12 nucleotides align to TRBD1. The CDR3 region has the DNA TGTGCCAGTAGTCCTGCGGGGACAGGGGGCGGTCAGCCCCAGCATTTT. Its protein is CASSPAGTGGGQPQHF. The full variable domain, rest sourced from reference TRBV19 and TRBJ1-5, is DGGITQSPKYLFRKEGQNVTLSCEQNLNHDAMYWYRQDPGQGLRLIYYSQIVNDFQKGDIAEGYSVSREKKESFPLTVTSAQKNPTAFYLCASSPAGTGGGQPQHFGDGTRLSIL.